This is a list of T cell receptor beta chains from one sample in a study of T-cell memory formation after mild COVID-19. TCRdb analysed the 5' RACE reads with MiXCR anew, one entry per CDR3 protein. The sample holds around 400,000 distinct CDR3 sequences, roughly 26% seen once. Specimen: PBMCs or a T cell subset sorted from them (not recorded which). The receptors come from an adult woman who had mild COVID-19 (a few samples of this study predate the infection). Cell type and time point are not known. Each CDR3 is given without its conserved first and last residue. The D gene is left open where the match is weak.

TRBV9	.	ASSGSGNRALDGELF
TRBV6-6	.	ASSYSILQGHTEAF
TRBV6-6	.	ASSRGSYNEQF
TRBV7-9	.	ASGMGHGTYYNGYT
TRBV9	.	ASSLPEGGNEKLF
TRBV7-2	.	ASSLGGPVPLEQY
TRBV24-1	TRBD1	ATSDGTEKYEKLF
TRBV5-1	TRBD2	ASRAPSGMGTDTQY
TRBV6-2/TRBV6-3	.	ASSQGLGTEAF
TRBV24-1	TRBD1	ATSDSQGRSTEAF
TRBV5-1	TRBD2	ASSSASGGANEQF
TRBV20-1	TRBD2	SANPIPIAGEIETNEQF
TRBV20-1	.	SARDGPLGNSPLH
TRBV5-1	.	ASSPRGTRSRNYGYT
TRBV2	.	ASSADSGGGSPLH
TRBV12-3/TRBV12-4	.	ASSFNGGPGAWEQY
TRBV19	.	ASSMWRDYGYT
TRBV6-5	.	ASSYTYRETQY
TRBV30	.	AWNKRSTDTQY
TRBV24-1	.	ATSDPSGTGELF
TRBV7-8	TRBD2	ASSSTTSGSSTDTQY
TRBV19	TRBD1	ASTRQGAPMNTEAF
TRBV15	.	ATSSFRGASYEQY
TRBV24-1	.	ATSQVNEQF
TRBV21-1	.	ASIMLWGSGNTIY
TRBV25-1	TRBD1	ASSEDRPPAEQY
TRBV5-1	TRBD1	ASSLVGQGAYNEQF
TRBV9	TRBD2	ASSVRGDPNTGELF
TRBV10-3	.	AISERDTQY
TRBV7-9	TRBD1	ASSLGSGGSEAF
TRBV7-2	TRBD2	ASSLGKAGGSEQF
TRBV19	.	ASSTQEAAYNEQF
TRBV7-9	.	ASSFANEQF
TRBV10-3	.	AISDGFSTGELF
TRBV7-6	.	ASSSPVGTTNEKLF
TRBV20-1	.	SARVSGLRNTEAF
TRBV4-3	.	ASSQDWAGVYQPQH
TRBV7-9	.	ASSSQGHSGSF
TRBV12-3/TRBV12-4	TRBD1	ASSSGTPGQGSNSGNTIY
TRBV7-6	TRBD2	ASSPAAGAYNEQF
TRBV20-1	.	SARDQMSYEQY
TRBV27	TRBD1	ASSEGQRRTEAF
TRBV2	.	ASSELGGSYNEQF
TRBV7-9	.	ASSTSPTDTQY
TRBV13	.	ASSLSIRAGQPVYEQY
TRBV6-5	TRBD1	ASRAGTGEWSTEAF
TRBV5-1	.	ASSSFMGGLNTGELF
TRBV7-9	TRBD1	ASSSRTGAVSGTQY
TRBV29-1	.	SVRLRGSSYEQY
TRBV6-2/TRBV6-3	.	ASREDAHTEAF
TRBV18	.	ASSPYSYEQY